The 9 T cell receptor beta chains in this list originate from one sample, sequenced in a study of T-cell memory formation after mild COVID-19. TCRdb used MiXCR to reprocess the 5' RACE reads, holding one entry per CDR3 protein. The sample yields fewer than 350,000 distinct CDR3 sequences, approximately 19% seen once. The sequencing input was PBMCs or a T cell subset sorted from them (not recorded which). The receptors stem from a man between 18 and 29 years old who had mild COVID-19 (a few samples of this study predate the infection). Cell type and time point are not known.

V and J are TRBV6-2 or TRBV6-3 and TRBJ2-1; TRBD1 matches 7 bases. The CDR3 consists of 15 residues. V was clipped by 5 bases and J by 0 bases; unmatched bases: 4. Germline V gives CDR1 MNHEY, CDR2 SVGEGT. CDR3: CASSNRGSSYNEQFF. In DNA form, the CDR3 reads TGTGCCAGCAGTAACAGGGGAAGCTCCTACAATGAGCAGTTCTTC.

V and J are TRBV11-2 and TRBJ2-2; either TRBD1 or TRBD2 may supply D (5 bases each). Germline V lookup: CDR1 SGHAT, CDR2 FQNNGV. The CDR3 has 17 amino acids. V was trimmed by 5 bases and J by 0 bases, leaving 16 bases between them. CDR3 bases: TGTGCCAGCAGCAACGAAGGGACGGCCTCGAACACCGGGGAGCTGTTTTTT. As protein: CASSNEGTASNTGELFF.

This clonotype was recorded a few times. The J gene is TRBJ2-7, the V gene TRBV18; D is perhaps TRBD1 (6 bases). CDR1 is KGHSH, CDR2 LQKENI, per germline. The CDR3 length is 15 residues. Trimming left V 3 bases short and J 1 base short, with 13 bases between. CDR3 sequence (DNA): TGTGCCAGCTCACCCTTAGCAGGGGCATCCTACGAGCAGTACTTC. The encoded protein is CASSPLAGASYEQYF.

The chain couples TRBV6-5 to TRBJ2-7; 9 bases agree with TRBD1. CDR3 length: 15 amino acids. Germline-derived CDR1 and CDR2 are MNHEY and SVGAGI. V was clipped by 1 base and J by 4 bases; unmatched bases: 5. For the CDR3, the DNA is TGTGCCAGCAGTTACTGGACAGGGGCCGAATACGAGCAGTACTTC. This translates into CASSYWTGAEYEQYF.

This clonotype was recorded a few times. The CDR3 nucleotides are TGTGCCAGCAGCGTAGCCGGGACTAGCGGGGCCTCTAGCACAGATACGCAGTATTTT. It specifies CASSVAGTSGASSTDTQYF. The V and J genes are TRBV9 and TRBJ2-3; TRBD2 agrees at 13 bases. From germline, CDR1 is SGDLS and CDR2 YYNGEE. The CDR3 is 19 residues long. V dropped 0 bases and J dropped 0; count of bases not matched to a gene: 7. The whole variable domain, filled in from reference TRBV9 and TRBJ2-3, reads DSGVTQTPKHLITATGQRVTLRCSPRSGDLSVYWYQQSLDQGLQFLIQYYNGEERAKGNILERFSAQQFPDLHSELNLSSLELGDSALYFCASSVAGTSGASSTDTQYFGPGTRLTVL.

A few counts support this clonotype. The CDR3 loop is CASSLGLGQPQHF. CDR3 DNA: TGTGCCAGCAGCTTAGGACTCGGCCAGCCCCAGCATTTT. The rearrangement joins TRBV7-8 to TRBJ1-5; D ambiguous. The CDR3 is made up of 13 amino acids. Deletions cut 1 base from V and 7 bases from J, with 8 bases between. Looked up from germline, CDR1 is SGHVS and CDR2 is FQNEAQ.

The chain couples TRBV3-1 to TRBJ2-5, with 11 bases fitting TRBD2. V trimming: 4 bases; J trimming: 0 bases; junction bases outside the gene matches: 10. Germline CDR1 LGHDT, CDR2 YNNKEL (reference sequence). This CDR3 is built from 18 residues. The CDR3 sequence: CASSLTSGGLSDQETQYF. The CDR3 DNA follows: TGTGCCAGCAGCCTTACTAGCGGGGGCCTTTCAGACCAAGAGACCCAGTACTTC.

This CDR3 reads CASSQIIGDTQYF. Here the CDR3 DNA reads TGCGCCAGCAGCCAAATTATCGGAGATACGCAGTATTTT. The rearrangement uses TRBV4-3 and TRBJ2-3; D is undetermined. The CDR3 sequence is 13 residues long. In germline, CDR1 is LGHNA, CDR2 YSLEER. V was shortened by 2 bases and J by 5 bases, with 8 bases between the two germline ends.

This clonotype was seen only a few times. V and J are TRBV20-1 and TRBJ1-4; D is possibly TRBD1 (5 bases). Trimming removed 5 bases at V and 5 bases at J, with 9 bases between. CDR1 is DFQATT, CDR2 SNEGSKA, per germline (reference sequence). The CDR3 totals 12 residues. Here the CDR3 reads CSAPDRNEKLFF. As DNA, the CDR3 is TGCAGTGCTCCCGACAGAAATGAAAAACTGTTTTTT.